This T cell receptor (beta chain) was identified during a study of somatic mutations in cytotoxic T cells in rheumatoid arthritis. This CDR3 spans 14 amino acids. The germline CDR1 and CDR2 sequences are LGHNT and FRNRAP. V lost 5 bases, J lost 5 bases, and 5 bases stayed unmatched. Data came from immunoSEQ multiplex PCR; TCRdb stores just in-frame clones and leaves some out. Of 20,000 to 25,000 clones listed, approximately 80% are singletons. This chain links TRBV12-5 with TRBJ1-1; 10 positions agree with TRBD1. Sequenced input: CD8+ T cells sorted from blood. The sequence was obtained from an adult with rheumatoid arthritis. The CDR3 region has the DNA TGTGCTAGTGGTGAGACAGGGGGCCCGACTGAAGCTTTCTTT. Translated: CASGETGGPTEAFF.